A selection of T cell receptor beta chains follows, all from one sample in a study of T cell changes during pregnancy in multiple sclerosis. Here immunoSEQ multiplex PCR was the method, and the copy in TCRdb shows in-frame clones only, minus some. The sample records under 40,000 clones, approximately 92% being singletons. This specimen consisted of CD4+ T cells from peripheral blood mononuclear cells, obtained in the third trimester of pregnancy. These receptors were collected from a female donor in good health, enrolled as a control in a pregnancy study. Each CDR3 is given with its conserved first and last residue. A D gene is named only where the DNA matches it firmly. Expanded clones get a size class; other rows say once, few or many, or leave the size out.

V gene	clone size	D gene	J gene	CDR3 length	CDR3 protein	CDR3 DNA
TRBV7-3	NA	TRBD1	TRBJ1-1	14	CASSLGTGNTEAFF	TGTGCCAGCAGCTTGGGGACAGGGAACACTGAAGCTTTCTTT
TRBV18	once	TRBD1	TRBJ1-2	16	CASSPPGTGVFYGYTF	TGTGCCAGCTCACCACCCGGGACAGGGGTTTTCTATGGCTACACCTTC
TRBV10-3	NA	NA	TRBJ2-7	14	CAISESRLAYEQYF	TGTGCCATCAGTGAGTCGAGACTGGCCTACGAGCAGTACTTC
TRBV30	NA	NA	TRBJ2-2	13	CAWRRAGTGELFF	TGTGCCTGGAGGAGGGCCGGCACCGGGGAGCTGTTTTTT
TRBV2	NA	TRBD1	TRBJ1-6	14	CASRERQGNSPLHF	TGTGCCAGCAGAGAACGACAGGGAAATTCACCCCTCCACTTT
TRBV28	NA	TRBD1	TRBJ1-1	18	CASSLRWQGDRLNTEAFF	TGTGCCAGCAGTTTAAGGTGGCAGGGGGACCGGTTGAACACTGAAGCTTTCTTT
TRBV19	NA	NA	TRBJ1-5	12	CASSISGERQHF	TGTGCCAGTAGTATTTCGGGGGAGCGCCAGCATTTT
TRBV6-5	NA	TRBD1	TRBJ1-1	15	CASKSGQVRTTEAFF	TGTGCCAGTAAGTCGGGACAGGTACGGACCACTGAAGCTTTCTTT
TRBV5-6	NA	TRBD2	TRBJ2-3	17	CASSLEGGGPSSDTQYF	TGTGCCAGCAGCTTGGAGGGCGGGGGGCCCAGCTCAGATACGCAGTATTTT
TRBV7-9	NA	TRBD2	TRBJ2-5	15	CASSLGTSGQETQYF	TGTGCCAGCAGCTTGGGGACTAGCGGCCAAGAGACCCAGTACTTC